The rows below give T cell receptor beta chains drawn from one sample of a study of tumor-infiltrating lymphocytes in oesophageal squamous cell carcinoma. TCRdb reprocessed the PCR reads with MiXCR, giving one entry per CDR3 protein. The table records 20,000 to 25,000 distinct CDR3 sequences, around 37% of them present only once. Source material: esophageal tumor tissue. The receptors were sampled from a female donor with esophageal squamous cell carcinoma. Each CDR3 is given with its conserved first and last residue. D genes are given only for firm matches. Part of the rows lack a size; the others show once, few, many or a class for expanded clones.

clone size	D gene	V gene	J gene	CDR3 protein	CDR3 DNA
many	.	TRBV28	TRBJ2-6	CASSFSGTGANVLTF	TGTGCCAGCAGTTTTTCGGGTACTGGGGCCAACGTCCTGACTTTC
.	.	TRBV20-1	TRBJ2-7	CSASPPRERSYEQYF	TGCAGTGCTAGCCCCCCAAGGGAAAGATCCTACGAGCAGTACTTC
.	TRBD2	TRBV7-6	TRBJ2-5	CASSLAPAGGQETQYF	TGTGCTAGCAGCTTAGCGCCAGCGGGGGGGCAAGAGACCCAGTACTTC
many	.	TRBV7-2	TRBJ1-2	CASSIQNRAGAF	TGTGCCAGCAGCATCCAGAACAGGGCCGGAGCCTTC
few	.	TRBV28	TRBJ1-2	CASSPQGIYYGYTF	TGTGCCAGCAGTCCCCAGGGCATCTACTATGGCTACACCTTC
many	.	TRBV5-1	TRBJ1-1	CASTGNTEAFF	TGCGCCAGCACTGGGAACACTGAAGCTTTCTTT
many	TRBD1	TRBV6-1	TRBJ2-7	CASSARQGISYEQYF	TGTGCCAGCAGCGCCCGACAGGGAATCTCCTACGAGCAGTACTTC
medium-sized	TRBD1	TRBV28	TRBJ1-2	CASSFGQDNYGYTF	TGTGCCAGCAGTTTCGGACAGGATAACTATGGCTACACCTTC
.	TRBD1	TRBV7-8	TRBJ2-1	CASSLDRTGVDEQFF	TGTGCCAGCAGCTTAGATAGGACAGGGGTGGACGAGCAGTTCTTC
.	.	TRBV18	TRBJ1-4	CASSPRGRGDANEKLFF	TGTGCCAGCTCACCCAGGGGCAGGGGAGATGCTAATGAAAAACTGTTTTTT
many	TRBD1	TRBV11-3	TRBJ2-4	CASSLGTGGNEQYF	TGTGCCAGCAGCTTAGGGACAGGGGGCAATGAGCAGTACTTC
.	.	TRBV3-1	TRBJ2-1	CAIACYRFWNEQFF	TGTGCCATCGCATGTTACAGGTTTTGGAATGAGCAGTTCTTC
medium-sized	.	TRBV7-2	TRBJ1-2	CASSFSRGDGYTF	TGTGCCAGCAGCTTTTCAAGGGGTGACGGCTACACCTTC
few	.	TRBV10-2	TRBJ2-4	CASPRGWGGTKNIQYF	TGCGCCAGCCCAAGGGGGTGGGGGGGGACCAAAAACATTCAGTACTTC
many	.	TRBV7-2	TRBJ2-5	CASSSWGTQYF	TGTGCCAGCAGCTCTTGGGGGACCCAGTACTTC
many	.	TRBV10-3	TRBJ2-7	CAISPRGGEYEQYF	TGTGCCATCAGTCCGAGGGGAGGTGAATACGAGCAGTACTTC
many	.	TRBV19	TRBJ1-5	CASSIIGVGQQPQHF	TGTGCCAGTAGTATAATCGGAGTAGGGCAGCAGCCCCAGCATTTT
few	.	TRBV12-3/TRBV12-4	TRBJ2-5	CASSLLRQETQYF	TGTGCCAGCAGTTTACTTAGGCAAGAGACCCAGTACTTC
.	.	TRBV7-2	TRBJ2-1	CASSLDLSSYNEQFF	TGTGCCAGCAGCTTAGATCTTAGCTCCTACAATGAGCAGTTCTTC
.	TRBD1	TRBV6-1	TRBJ2-1	CASSYERQGNEQFF	TGTGCCAGCAGTTACGAGAGACAGGGCAATGAGCAGTTCTTC
medium-sized	.	TRBV7-9	TRBJ1-1	CASSLVMVGTEAFF	TGTGCCAGCAGCTTAGTAATGGTAGGAACTGAAGCTTTCTTT
.	.	TRBV7-8	TRBJ1-1	CASSLSGYTEAFF	TGTGCCAGCAGCTTAAGCGGGTACACTGAAGCTTTCTTT
many	.	TRBV5-6	TRBJ2-7	CASSLPNYEQYF	TGTGCCAGCAGCTTGCCTAACTACGAGCAGTACTTC
medium-sized	TRBD2	TRBV7-3	TRBJ2-3	CASSLLAGGTQYF	TGTGCCAGCAGCCTACTAGCGGGGGGTACGCAGTATTTT
few	TRBD1	TRBV14	TRBJ1-6	CASSQDLTGVSPLHF	TGTGCCAGCAGCCAAGATCTGACAGGGGTCTCACCCCTCCACTTT
.	TRBD2	TRBV6-2/TRBV6-3	TRBJ2-1	CASSPRRTSGRYNEQFF	TGTGCCAGCAGTCCTCGTAGGACTAGCGGGAGATACAATGAGCAGTTCTTC
.	TRBD2	TRBV15	TRBJ2-7	CATSRIAGEEQYF	TGTGCCACCAGCAGAATAGCGGGAGAAGAGCAGTACTTC
many	TRBD2	TRBV6-1	TRBJ2-7	CASGASGRTYNEQYF	TGTGCCAGCGGCGCTAGCGGGAGGACCTACAATGAGCAGTACTTC
few	.	TRBV19	TRBJ1-5	CASSTTGPAVPQHF	TGTGCCAGTAGTACAACAGGTCCGGCGGTGCCCCAGCATTTT
medium-sized	.	TRBV7-2	TRBJ1-4	CASSLAGGSNEKLFF	TGTGCCAGCAGCTTAGCAGGGGGTTCTAATGAAAAACTGTTTTTT
medium-sized	TRBD1	TRBV6-1	TRBJ1-1	CASNSGQGKAFF	TGTGCCAGCAATTCCGGACAGGGAAAGGCTTTCTTT
many	.	TRBV10-1	TRBJ2-5	CASSEFGTATETQYF	TGCGCCAGCAGTGAGTTCGGCACAGCGACGGAGACCCAGTACTTC
few	TRBD2	TRBV30	TRBJ2-1	CAWSRGTSGSAHEQFF	TGTGCCTGGAGCAGAGGGACTAGCGGGAGTGCCCATGAGCAGTTCTTC
many	TRBD2	TRBV19	TRBJ2-1	CASSSGLAGSEQFF	TGTGCCAGTAGTTCCGGACTAGCGGGAAGTGAGCAGTTCTTC
once	TRBD2	TRBV7-3	TRBJ2-3	CASSSRLAGGVDTQYF	TGTGCCAGCAGCTCCCGACTAGCGGGAGGGGTGGATACGCAGTATTTT
.	.	TRBV7-3	TRBJ2-7	CASSREESPYEQYF	TGTGCCAGCAGCCGTGAGGAATCTCCCTACGAGCAGTACTTC
medium-sized	.	TRBV7-2	TRBJ2-3	CASSSSGPDTQYF	TGTGCCAGCAGCTCCTCAGGTCCAGATACGCAGTATTTT
.	.	TRBV7-8	TRBJ2-7	CASSLSRRGGYEQYF	TGTGCCAGCAGCTTAAGTCGGAGGGGTGGCTACGAGCAGTACTTC
many	.	TRBV25-1	TRBJ2-1	CASSLYAHTPRDKGSRYEQFF	TGTGCCAGCAGTCTCTATGCCCACACACCGAGGGACAAGGGCTCGAGGTATGAGCAGTTTTTC
many	TRBD1	TRBV5-1	TRBJ2-1	CASSLTQDRGKYF	TGCGCCAGCAGCTTGACTCAGGACAGGGGGAAGTACTTC
medium-sized	.	TRBV6-1	TRBJ2-6	CASNLPGANVLTF	TGTGCCAGCAACTTGCCCGGGGCCAACGTCCTGACTTTC
.	TRBD2	TRBV6-1	TRBJ2-3	CASSEAEGGGHDTQYF	TGTGCCAGCAGTGAAGCGGAAGGCGGGGGGCATGATACGCAGTATTTT
many	TRBD2	TRBV5-1	TRBJ2-1	CASSFGGRGNEQFF	TGCGCCAGCAGCTTCGGCGGGAGAGGCAATGAGCAGTTCTTC
.	TRBD2	TRBV25-1	TRBJ2-1	CATKPSGITNEQFF	TGTGCCACCAAGCCCAGCGGGATAACCAATGAGCAGTTCTTC
.	.	TRBV7-6	TRBJ2-3	CASSLGGARTTDTQYF	TGTGCCAGCAGCTTAGGGGGGGCGCGAACCACAGATACGCAGTATTTT
medium-sized	.	TRBV27	TRBJ1-1	CASSLVENTEAFF	TGTGCCAGCAGTTTAGTGGAGAACACTGAAGCTTTCTTT
few	TRBD2	TRBV7-2	TRBJ2-1	CASSQTSGPMDEQFF	TGTGCCAGCAGCCAGACTAGCGGGCCCATGGATGAGCAGTTCTTC
many	.	TRBV6-1	TRBJ1-2	CASSYGGLYGYTF	TGTGCCAGCAGTTATGGAGGGCTCTATGGCTACACCTTC
medium-sized	.	TRBV7-2	TRBJ2-5	CASSLPSRERWETQYF	TGTGCCAGCAGCCTACCTAGCCGGGAGAGGTGGGAGACCCAGTACTTC
once	.	TRBV12-3/TRBV12-4	TRBJ1-2	CASATSENYGYTF	TGTGCCAGCGCCACCTCGGAAAACTATGGCTACACCTTC
many	.	TRBV5-4	TRBJ2-7	CASSNRVFGNEQYF	TGTGCCAGCAGCAACAGGGTTTTCGGGAACGAGCAGTACTTC
many	TRBD1	TRBV6-1	TRBJ2-7	CASSEAQGREQYF	TGTGCCAGCAGTGAAGCACAGGGGCGGGAGCAGTACTTC
once	TRBD2	TRBV24-1	TRBJ2-7	CATSGLAWYEQYF	TGTGCCACTTCGGGACTAGCGTGGTATGAGCAGTACTTC
.	TRBD2	TRBV7-3	TRBJ2-1	CASSTSGGTSGGALNEQFF	TGTGCCAGCAGCACCTCCGGCGGGACTAGCGGGGGGGCTTTGAATGAGCAGTTCTTC
many	TRBD1	TRBV5-6	TRBJ1-6	CASSGQGRSFPLHF	TGTGCCAGCAGTGGACAGGGACGTTCGTTCCCCCTCCACTTT
many	TRBD1	TRBV19	TRBJ1-4	CASSIDRSGQGRGGFEKLFF	TGTGCCAGTAGTATAGATAGGTCGGGACAGGGTAGGGGAGGATTTGAAAAACTGTTTTTT
once	TRBD1	TRBV5-6	TRBJ1-5	CASSYWDRGGHQPQHF	TGTGCCAGCAGCTACTGGGACAGGGGAGGCCATCAGCCCCAGCATTTT
.	TRBD2	TRBV7-2	TRBJ2-3	CASSFFPGGLTDTQYF	TGTGCCAGCAGCTTCTTCCCGGGGGGGCTCACAGATACGCAGTATTTT
medium-sized	.	TRBV7-8	TRBJ2-1	CASSLALYNEQFF	TGTGCCAGCAGCTTAGCACTTTACAATGAGCAGTTCTTC